The table lists the clone carrying this T cell receptor beta chain with a count of one. This specimen belongs to a study of blood T cell repertoires in COVID-19. TCRdb's copy holds only in-frame clones and misses some; the assay was immunoSEQ multiplex PCR. Of approximately 110,000 clones listed, approximately 90% were seen once; the top ten hold approximately 31%. The source is a woman at least 80 years old with acute or convalescent COVID-19. The material sequenced was peripheral blood.

CDR3 in amino acids: CASSQVLASGGGQYTDTQYF. The CDR3 DNA reads TGCGCCAGCAGTCAGGTGTTGGCTAGCGGGGGGGGTCAATACACAGATACGCAGTATTTT. The rearrangement uses TRBV4-3 and TRBJ2-3; 12 bases map to TRBD2. The CDR3 has 20 amino acids. Looked up from germline, CDR1 is LGHNA and CDR2 is YSLEER. V lost 6 bases, J lost 2 bases, and 18 bases stayed unmatched.